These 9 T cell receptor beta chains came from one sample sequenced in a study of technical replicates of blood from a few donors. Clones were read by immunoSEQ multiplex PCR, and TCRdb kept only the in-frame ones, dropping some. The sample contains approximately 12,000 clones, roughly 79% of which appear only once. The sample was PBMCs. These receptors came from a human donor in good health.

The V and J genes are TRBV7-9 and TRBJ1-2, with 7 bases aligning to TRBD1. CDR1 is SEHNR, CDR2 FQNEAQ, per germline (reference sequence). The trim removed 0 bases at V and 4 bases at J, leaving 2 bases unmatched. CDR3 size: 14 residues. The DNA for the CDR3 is TGTGCCAGCAGCTTAGCGGGACAGTTCTATGGCTACACCTTC. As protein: CASSLAGQFYGYTF.

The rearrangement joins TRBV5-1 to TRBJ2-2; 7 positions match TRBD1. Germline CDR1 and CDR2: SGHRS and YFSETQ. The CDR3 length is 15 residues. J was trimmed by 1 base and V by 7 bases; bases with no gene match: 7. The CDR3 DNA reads TGCGCCAGCCTCCTACGACAGGGGAACACCGGGGAGCTGTTTTTT. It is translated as CASLLRQGNTGELFF.

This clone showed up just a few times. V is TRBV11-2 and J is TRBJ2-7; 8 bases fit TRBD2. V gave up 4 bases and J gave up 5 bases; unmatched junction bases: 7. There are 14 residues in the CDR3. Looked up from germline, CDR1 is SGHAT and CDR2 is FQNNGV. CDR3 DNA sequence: TGTGCCAGCAGCTGGACTAGCACGGGGGACGAGCAGTACTTC. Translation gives CASSWTSTGDEQYF.

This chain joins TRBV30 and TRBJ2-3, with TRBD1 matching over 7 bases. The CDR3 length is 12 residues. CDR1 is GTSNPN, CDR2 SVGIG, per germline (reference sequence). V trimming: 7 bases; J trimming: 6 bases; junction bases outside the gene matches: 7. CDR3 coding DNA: TGTGCCTCCCGACAGGGATGGGATACGCAGTATTTT. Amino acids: CASRQGWDTQYF.

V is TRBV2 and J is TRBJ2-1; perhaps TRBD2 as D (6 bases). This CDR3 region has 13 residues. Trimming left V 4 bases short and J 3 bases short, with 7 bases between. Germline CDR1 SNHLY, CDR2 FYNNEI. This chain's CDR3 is CASSAGLYNEQFF. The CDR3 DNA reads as TGTGCCAGCAGTGCGGGACTCTACAATGAGCAGTTCTTC.

CDR3 in amino acids: CASSLQGGPNQPQHF. In nucleotides, the CDR3 is TGTGCCAGCAGCTTACAGGGGGGCCCAAATCAGCCCCAGCATTTT. V gene TRBV7-9 combines with J gene TRBJ1-5; 7 bases are a match to TRBD1. Germline assignment: CDR1 SEHNR and CDR2 FQNEAQ (reference sequence). J gave up 4 bases and V 2 bases, and 5 bases lay outside the gene matches. The CDR3 consists of 15 residues.

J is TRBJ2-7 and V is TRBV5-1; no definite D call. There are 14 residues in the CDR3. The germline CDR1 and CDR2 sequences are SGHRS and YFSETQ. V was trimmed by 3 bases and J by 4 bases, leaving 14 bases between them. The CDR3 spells CASSSNDQRYEQYF. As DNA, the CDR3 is TGCGCCAGCAGCTCGAACGACCAGAGGTACGAGCAGTACTTC.

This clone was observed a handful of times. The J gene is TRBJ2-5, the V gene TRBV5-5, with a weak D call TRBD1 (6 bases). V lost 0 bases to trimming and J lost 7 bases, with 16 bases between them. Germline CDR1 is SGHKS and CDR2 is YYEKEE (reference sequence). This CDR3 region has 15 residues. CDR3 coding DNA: TGTGCCAGCAGCTTGGAGGGACAACAACGGGGGACCCAGTACTTC. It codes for CASSLEGQQRGTQYF. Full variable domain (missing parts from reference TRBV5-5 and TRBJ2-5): DAGVTQSPTHLIKTRGQQVTLRCSPISGHKSVSWYQQVLGQGPQFIFQYYEKEERGRGNFPDRFSARQFPNYSSELNVNALLLGDSALYLCASSLEGQQRGTQYFGPGTRLLVL.

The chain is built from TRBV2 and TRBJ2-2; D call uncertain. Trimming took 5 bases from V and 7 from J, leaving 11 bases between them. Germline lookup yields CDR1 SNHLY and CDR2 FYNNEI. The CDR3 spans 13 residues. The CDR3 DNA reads TGTGCCAGCAGTAAGCTTCGGAGCGGGGAGCTGTTTTTT. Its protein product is CASSKLRSGELFF.